This T cell receptor beta chain was found in a study of blood T cells in healthy people across ages. Findings and caveats of the study: The percentage of naive T cells correlated strongly with TCR beta diversity.

Researchers collected roughly 9.8 milliliters of peripheral blood from every single donor. Next came a second PCR, run for roughly 6 to 11 cycles, which used a sample-barcoded 5' primer along with a J-beta primer mix. Template switching added a 12-random-nucleotide identifier to every cDNA molecule. TCRdb fed the 5' RACE reads into MiXCR, producing one record per CDR3 protein. The sample has about 780,000 distinct CDR3 sequences, around 50% seen once. Turning to this clonotype: The target antigen is unknown.

This receptor was identified in a man at least 80 years old in good health. Sequencing used blood.

The DNA for the CDR3 is TGCAGTGCTAGACTCCTAGCGGGAGTCTATGAGCAGTTCTTC. This sequence encodes CSARLLAGVYEQFF. The rearrangement links TRBV20-1 to TRBJ2-1; 10 bases are shared with TRBD2. Germline lookup yields CDR1 DFQATT and CDR2 SNEGSKA (reference sequence). The CDR3 contains 14 residues. V lost 2 bases, J lost 8 bases, and 6 bases stayed unmatched.